These T cell receptor beta chains were read from a single sample in a study of human T cells and chemical hapten exposure. One entry per CDR3 protein results from TCRdb running MiXCR on the RACE reads. This table has 250,000 or so distinct CDR3 sequences, around 7.3% appearing once. Sequenced material: whole blood, taken in connection with sensitization to the hapten diphenylcyclopropenone (DPC). All receptors derive from a young man with alopecia areata. Some clones in this sample may be carry-over from other donors' samples. Each CDR3 is given with its conserved first and last residue. A D gene is named only where the DNA matches it firmly. Clone size is given for some rows only: seen once, a few or many times, or a class if the clone is expanded.

>-|many|TRBJ1-1|TRBV20-1
CSASSATGNTEAFF
TGCAGTGCTAGCAGCGCTACAGGGAACACTGAAGCTTTCTTT
>-|few|TRBJ2-3|TRBV7-8
CASWGPGSTDTQYF
TGTGCCAGTTGGGGGCCAGGGAGCACAGATACGCAGTATTTT
>TRBD2|many|TRBJ2-1|TRBV15
CATSRGGLAVNEQFF
TGTGCCACCAGCAGAGGTGGTCTAGCGGTGAATGAGCAGTTCTTC
>-|many|TRBJ2-1|TRBV27
CASGRLNEQFF
TGTGCCAGCGGACGCCTCAATGAGCAGTTCTTC
>TRBD1|many|TRBJ1-4|TRBV11-1
CASSVTGTGRNEKLFF
TGTGCCAGCAGCGTAACGGGGACAGGACGCAATGAAAAACTGTTTTTT
>TRBD2|few|TRBJ2-3|TRBV20-1
CSARSYRSGGTDTQYF
TGCAGTGCTAGGAGCTATAGAAGCGGGGGCACAGATACGCAGTATTTT
>TRBD1|few|TRBJ2-6|TRBV9
CASSVAGTGALLRSGANVLTF
TGTGCCAGCAGCGTAGCCGGGACAGGGGCCCTCCTCCGCTCTGGGGCCAACGTCCTGACTTTC
>-|few|TRBJ1-2|TRBV7-2
CASSAEPHFNYGYTF
TGTGCCAGCAGCGCCGAACCGCATTTCAACTATGGCTACACCTTC
>TRBD1|few|TRBJ1-2|TRBV7-9
CASSSGTGDYGYTF
TGTGCCAGCAGCTCCGGGACAGGGGACTATGGCTACACCTTC
>TRBD2|many|TRBJ2-4|TRBV3-1
CASSQASGGWNF
TGTGCCAGCAGCCAAGCCAGCGGGGGTTGGAACTTC
>-|-|TRBJ1-1|TRBV18
CASSPSKGYYTEAFF
TGTGCCAGCTCACCATCTAAAGGATACTACACTGAAGCTTTCTTT
>-|-|TRBJ2-3|TRBV7-9
CASRSGTDTQYF
TGTGCCAGCAGAAGCGGGACAGATACGCAGTATTTT
>-|few|TRBJ1-5|TRBV28
CASQLPGVNQPQHF
TGTGCCAGCCAGCTTCCAGGGGTCAATCAGCCCCAGCATTTT
>-|-|TRBJ1-2|TRBV5-1
CASSLADPSRGYTF
TGCGCCAGCAGCTTGGCGGATCCTAGTCGGGGCTACACCTTC
>-|once|TRBJ2-5|TRBV20-1
CSARQAYQETQYF
TGCAGTGCTAGGCAGGCGTACCAAGAGACCCAGTACTTC
>-|-|TRBJ2-2|TRBV6-4
CASSVYGSNTGELFF
TGTGCCAGCAGTGTATACGGGTCGAACACCGGGGAGCTGTTTTTT
>-|few|TRBJ2-3|TRBV7-2
CASSPTSPVGGTQYF
TGTGCCAGCAGCCCGACGAGCCCCGTGGGAGGAACGCAGTATTTT
>-|few|TRBJ2-5|TRBV11-2
CASSRVPKETQYF
TGTGCCAGCAGCCGGGTCCCCAAAGAGACCCAGTACTTC
>-|many|TRBJ1-2|TRBV7-2
CASSLAWERVGVTYGYTF
TGTGCCAGCAGCTTAGCGTGGGAAAGGGTCGGGGTTACCTATGGCTACACCTTC
>-|many|TRBJ2-2|TRBV6-4
CASSASDTNTGELFF
TGTGCCAGCAGTGCCTCGGACACCAACACCGGGGAGCTGTTTTTT
>-|few|TRBJ1-6|TRBV7-9
CASSINSPLHF
TGTGCCAGCAGTATTAATTCACCCCTCCACTTT
>-|once|TRBJ2-3|TRBV7-9
CASSLVAYSSTDTQYF
TGTGCCAGCAGCTTAGTCGCGTACTCTAGCACAGATACGCAGTATTTT
>-|few|TRBJ1-3|TRBV27
CASSSLRSGNTIYF
TGTGCCAGCAGTTCCCTCCGCTCTGGAAACACCATATATTTT
>TRBD1|few|TRBJ1-2|TRBV29-1
CSASKTGNYGYTF
TGCAGCGCCTCAAAGACAGGGAACTATGGCTACACCTTC
>-|-|TRBJ2-5|TRBV7-3
CASSSAGRETQYF
TGTGCCAGCAGCTCCGCGGGACGTGAGACCCAGTACTTC
>-|-|TRBJ2-2|TRBV4-3
CASSQILQGRELFF
TGCGCCAGCAGCCAAATATTACAGGGCCGGGAGCTGTTTTTT
>-|-|TRBJ1-5|TRBV20-1
CSARELQPQHF
TGCAGTGCCAGGGAACTTCAGCCCCAGCATTTT
>-|few|TRBJ1-1|TRBV12-3/TRBV12-4
CASSYRERVEAFF
TGTGCCAGCAGTTACCGGGAACGAGTTGAAGCTTTCTTT
>-|many|TRBJ1-3|TRBV20-1
CSGFGGNTIYF
TGCAGTGGATTCGGTGGAAACACCATATATTTT
>TRBD1|many|TRBJ1-4|TRBV12-3/TRBV12-4
CASSLLTGGGNEKLFF
TGTGCCAGCAGTTTACTCACAGGGGGCGGAAATGAAAAACTGTTTTTT
>-|-|TRBJ1-1|TRBV6-5
CASSYSRENTEAFF
TGTGCCAGCAGTTACTCGAGGGAAAACACTGAAGCTTTCTTT
>-|few|TRBJ1-5|TRBV27
CASSHRVNQPQHF
TGTGCCAGCAGTCACAGGGTAAATCAGCCCCAGCATTTT
>-|few|TRBJ2-1|TRBV4-3
CASSQVARGIGEQFF
TGCGCCAGCAGCCAAGTGGCTCGGGGGATCGGAGAGCAGTTCTTC
>TRBD2|-|TRBJ2-3|TRBV18
CASSPTWTPGGDTQYF
TGTGCCAGCTCACCAACTTGGACTCCGGGAGGCGATACGCAGTATTTT
>-|-|TRBJ1-1|TRBV21-1
CASSDGTGRSFEREAFF
TGTGCCAGCAGCGACGGGACAGGGCGATCCTTCGAGCGTGAAGCTTTCTTT